These T cell receptor beta chains were read from a single sample in a study of early T cells in non-severe SARS-CoV-2 infection. TCRdb ran MiXCR on the 5' RACE reads and lists one entry per CDR3 protein. This sample has roughly 110,000 distinct CDR3 sequences; 11% occur once, and the top ten carry approximately 7.3%. The sequenced material came from whole blood. The receptors originated from an adult who was a healthcare worker with PCR-confirmed SARS-CoV-2 infection or an uninfected control (not recorded which). Each CDR3 is given with its conserved first and last residue. A D gene is named only where the DNA matches it firmly. Clone size is not always given. Where it is, it says once, few, many or a class for expanded clones.

D gene	clone size	J gene	V gene	CDR3 DNA	CDR3 protein
NA	NA	TRBJ1-2	TRBV28	TGTGCCAGCAGTCCATCCGCAGCTGGCTACACCTTC	CASSPSAAGYTF
NA	few	TRBJ1-1	TRBV11-3	TGTGCCAGCAGCTTAGCTGACCGGACTGAAGCTTTCTTT	CASSLADRTEAFF
NA	NA	TRBJ2-2	TRBV27	TGTGCCAGCAGAGTGATCCCCACCGGGGAGCTGTTTTTT	CASRVIPTGELFF
NA	many	TRBJ1-2	TRBV6-2/TRBV6-3	TGTGCCAGCAGTTTCCGGACCGGGAACTATGGCTACACCTTC	CASSFRTGNYGYTF
NA	many	TRBJ2-5	TRBV7-7	TGTGCCAGCAGCTTAGCTCCCTGGACAGACACTCAAGAGACCCAGTACTTC	CASSLAPWTDTQETQYF
TRBD1	many	TRBJ2-7	TRBV28	TGTGCCAGCAGTCGACAGGGGGCTTACGAGCAGTACTTC	CASSRQGAYEQYF
NA	few	TRBJ2-3	TRBV19	TGTGCCAGTAGTGCACCCGGGTCATCTAGCACAGATACGCAGTATTTT	CASSAPGSSSTDTQYF
NA	many	TRBJ2-7	TRBV13	TGTGCCAGCAGCACAGGGAAGCCTCCCTACGAGCAGTACTTC	CASSTGKPPYEQYF
NA	NA	TRBJ1-6	TRBV6-5	TGTGCCAGCAGTTACCGTCCAGGGGAGGGGGATTCACCCCTCCACTTT	CASSYRPGEGDSPLHF
TRBD2	NA	TRBJ2-3	TRBV4-3	TGCGCCAGCAGCCAAGAACTCGGGACTAGCGGGAAGACAGATACGCAGTATTTT	CASSQELGTSGKTDTQYF
NA	many	TRBJ2-3	TRBV12-3/TRBV12-4	TGTGCCAGCAGTTTCGCAGGGAGCACAGATACGCAGTATTTT	CASSFAGSTDTQYF
NA	NA	TRBJ2-1	TRBV19	TGTGCCAGTAGTGAACCAGGTCGGGGGTACAATGAGCAGTTCTTC	CASSEPGRGYNEQFF
NA	few	TRBJ1-2	TRBV30	TGTGCCTGGGGGGCCGGGGGTAACTATGGCTACACCTTC	CAWGAGGNYGYTF
NA	many	TRBJ2-5	TRBV21-1	TGTGCCAGCAGCAAAGCGCCTACTAGCGGGAGGTCCCAAGAGACCCAGTACTTC	CASSKAPTSGRSQETQYF
NA	many	TRBJ1-6	TRBV27	TGTGCCAGCAGACTACAGGGAACCACTTCACCCCTCCACTTT	CASRLQGTTSPLHF
NA	NA	TRBJ2-2	TRBV5-1	TGCGCCAGCAGCTTGGGGACACCGATCACCGGGGAGCTGTTTTTT	CASSLGTPITGELFF
NA	few	TRBJ2-7	TRBV7-2	TGTGCCAGCAGCTTAGCACAGTCGGCCGAGCAGTACTTC	CASSLAQSAEQYF
NA	many	TRBJ2-3	TRBV12-3/TRBV12-4	TGTGCCAGCAGCTTCGCCCGACTAGTACTCAACACAGATACGCAGTATTTT	CASSFARLVLNTDTQYF
TRBD2	few	TRBJ2-6	TRBV6-4	TGTGCCAGCAGTGACGGGGGGGGCTCTGGGGCCAACGTCCTGACTTTC	CASSDGGGSGANVLTF
TRBD2	many	TRBJ2-1	TRBV20-1	TGCAGTGCCGGACTAGCGGGAGCCTACAATGAGCAGTTCTTC	CSAGLAGAYNEQFF
TRBD2	NA	TRBJ2-1	TRBV24-1	TGTGCCACCAGTGAGCCCAGCGGGAGCTTTAGCGAGCAGTTCTTC	CATSEPSGSFSEQFF
NA	many	TRBJ1-4	TRBV2	TGTGCCAGCAGTGGACAGACTAATGAAAAACTGTTTTTT	CASSGQTNEKLFF
NA	many	TRBJ2-5	TRBV19	TGTGCCAGTAGTATAGGGTCGGTGGAGACCCAGTACTTC	CASSIGSVETQYF
TRBD2	many	TRBJ2-1	TRBV7-8	TGTGCCAGCAGCTCCGGGACTAGCGGGATAAATGAGCAGTTCTTC	CASSSGTSGINEQFF
TRBD1	NA	TRBJ2-5	TRBV20-1	TGCAGTGCTGAGAAAAGACAGGGAAGACAAGAGACCCAGTACTTC	CSAEKRQGRQETQYF
TRBD2	NA	TRBJ2-2	TRBV12-3/TRBV12-4	TGTGCCAGCAGTTCTGGACGCGGGAGGGCCGGGGAGCTGTTTTTT	CASSSGRGRAGELFF
NA	NA	TRBJ1-1	TRBV11-2	TGTGCCAGCAGCTTAGAAGTGTACATGAACACTGAAGCTTTCTTT	CASSLEVYMNTEAFF
NA	many	TRBJ2-3	TRBV9	TGTGCCAGCAGCGTAGCTACCGGCGGTGGAGCAGATACGCAGTATTTT	CASSVATGGGADTQYF
NA	NA	TRBJ1-5	TRBV19	TGTGCCAGTAGTATAGGGCAGGGATCCCGATTCAATCAGCCCCAGCATTTT	CASSIGQGSRFNQPQHF
TRBD2	few	TRBJ2-1	TRBV6-5	TGTGCCAGCAGACCTACTAGCGGGATGGGCCATGAGCAGTTCTTC	CASRPTSGMGHEQFF
NA	NA	TRBJ2-2	TRBV15	TGTGCCACCAGCACGGGGGTTACCGGGGAGCTGTTTTTT	CATSTGVTGELFF
NA	many	TRBJ2-2	TRBV29-1	TGCAGCGTTGAAGGGGTGAGGACCGGGGAGCTGTTTTTT	CSVEGVRTGELFF
NA	NA	TRBJ1-1	TRBV12-3/TRBV12-4	TGTGCCAGCAGTCCCATGGGGAGGGCGAGGTTGACTGAAGCTTTCTTT	CASSPMGRARLTEAFF
TRBD1	NA	TRBJ2-7	TRBV7-7	TGTGCCAGCAGCCCCGAACCGGGACAGGGATACGAGCAGTACTTC	CASSPEPGQGYEQYF
TRBD2	many	TRBJ2-7	TRBV12-3/TRBV12-4	TGTGCCAGCAGTCCGACTAGCGGGGAGCAGTACTTC	CASSPTSGEQYF
TRBD1	NA	TRBJ2-2	TRBV3-1	TGTGCCAGCAGCCAGACAGGGTCGAACACCGGGGAGCTGTTTTTT	CASSQTGSNTGELFF
NA	many	TRBJ2-7	TRBV12-3/TRBV12-4	TGTGCCAGCAGTTTTAGGAGGGCCGAGCAGTACTTC	CASSFRRAEQYF
NA	many	TRBJ2-2	TRBV14	TGTGCCAGCAGCCAAGAGAAAAACACCGGGGAGCTGTTTTTT	CASSQEKNTGELFF
NA	NA	TRBJ2-7	TRBV20-1	TGCAGTGCTAGTCTACGGGAGTATATTGACGAGCAGTACTTC	CSASLREYIDEQYF
TRBD1	many	TRBJ2-5	TRBV18	TGTGCCAGCTCACAAGGGACAGGGGGCACGGAGACCCAGTACTTC	CASSQGTGGTETQYF
TRBD2	few	TRBJ2-7	TRBV2	TGTGCCAGCGGTCTATCTAGCGGGAGCTCCTACGAGCAGTACTTC	CASGLSSGSSYEQYF
TRBD2	once	TRBJ2-5	TRBV9	TGTGCCGGCAGCCCCGTACTAGCGGGAGGAGAGACCCAGTACTTC	CAGSPVLAGGETQYF
NA	few	TRBJ1-1	TRBV18	TGTGCCAGCTCACCACCGGGCAGTTTGAACACTGAAGCTTTCTTT	CASSPPGSLNTEAFF
NA	NA	TRBJ1-3	TRBV4-1	TGCGCCAGCAGCCACTCTGGAAACACCATATATTTT	CASSHSGNTIYF
NA	many	TRBJ2-4	TRBV7-8	TGTGCCAGCAGCTATCAGACCATCCTAGCCAAAAACATTCAGTACTTC	CASSYQTILAKNIQYF
NA	NA	TRBJ2-3	TRBV9	TGTGCCAGCAGCGCGGTCCTCGATACGCAGTATTTT	CASSAVLDTQYF
NA	NA	TRBJ2-3	TRBV5-1	TGCGCCAGCAGCTTAGGTCCAGACACAGATACGCAGTATTTT	CASSLGPDTDTQYF
NA	many	TRBJ2-7	TRBV13	TGTGCCAGCAGCTCGGACTCAACCGGCGAGCAGTACTTC	CASSSDSTGEQYF